The T cell receptor beta chain described here comes from a study of graft-versus-host responses after intestinal transplantation. Regarding this clone: Antigen specificity is unknown.

CDR3 length: 16 residues. The germline V gene encodes CDR1 SGHTA and CDR2 FQGNSA. V lost 0 bases and J lost 4; bases outside the gene matches: 4. Sequenced by immunoSEQ multiplex PCR; TCRdb stores in-frame clones only, minus some. The sample yields 110,000 to 150,000 clones, about 93% seen once. The sequences come from unstimulated CD4+ T cells sorted from spleen or lymph node cells, collected before intestinal transplant. This clonotype originated in a human donor who received an intestinal transplant. This chain links TRBV7-2 with TRBJ1-3; 9 bases are a match to TRBD1. CDR3 sequence reads: CASSLARDRAGNTIYF. The DNA for the CDR3 is TGTGCCAGCAGCTTAGCAAGGGACAGGGCCGGAAACACCATATATTTT.